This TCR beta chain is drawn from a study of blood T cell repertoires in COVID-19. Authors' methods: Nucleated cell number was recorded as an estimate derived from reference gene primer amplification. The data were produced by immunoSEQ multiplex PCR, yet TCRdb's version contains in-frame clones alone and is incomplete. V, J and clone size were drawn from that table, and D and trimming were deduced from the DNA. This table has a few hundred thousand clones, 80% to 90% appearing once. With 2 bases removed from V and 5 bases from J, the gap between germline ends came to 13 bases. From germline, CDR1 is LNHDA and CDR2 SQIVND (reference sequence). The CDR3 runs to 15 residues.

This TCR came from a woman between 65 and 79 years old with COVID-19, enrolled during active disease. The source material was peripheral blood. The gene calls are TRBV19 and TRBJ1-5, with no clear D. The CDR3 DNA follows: TGTGCCAGTAGTATATCCGCAGGTCGAGATCAGCCCCAGCATTTT. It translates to CASSISAGRDQPQHF. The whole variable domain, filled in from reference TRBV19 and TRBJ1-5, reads DGGITQSPKYLFRKEGQNVTLSCEQNLNHDAMYWYRQDPGQGLRLIYYSQIVNDFQKGDIAEGYSVSREKKESFPLTVTSAQKNPTAFYLCASSISAGRDQPQHFGDGTRLSIL.